This TCR beta chain emerged from a study of CD8 T cells in ankylosing spondylitis (dated by TCRdb to about 2017). With respect to the entire study: The study profiled T cell receptor beta repertoires in healthy donors and ankylosing spondylitis patients to find disease-linked TCR variants. The full study cohort was made up of roughly 25 ankylosing spondylitis patients and over 90 healthy donors. Peripheral blood was sampled, and synovial fluid was additionally collected from ankylosing spondylitis patients.

At least ten counts were recorded for this clonotype. It lacks a known antigen. Base qualities are not recorded, but no much larger clone differs from it by a single base. The reads were generated on an Illumina HiSeq 2500. Quantitative 5'-RACE with molecular barcodes was used to prepare TCR beta libraries. The source study handled its data this way. Disease-linked TCR variants were identified with a new computational method built on a probabilistic model of VDJ rearrangement. Starting from the raw public reads, TCRdb applied fastp trimming at Q25, assembled clones with MiXCR and retained in-frame beta chains. Each CDR3 protein gets just one entry, which takes the most common genes and DNA from the rows behind it. Clone size and V and J calls follow TCRdb, not the original study. The sample table shows 220,000 or so distinct CDR3 sequences, and more than 9% are seen once. The biggest ten clones account for 20% to 25% of the sample.

Results and caveats for the whole study, not just this receptor: The disease-linked clones were reported to be significantly enriched in matched synovial fluid samples from ankylosing spondylitis patients. In peripheral blood, the disease-linked clones were found at relatively low frequencies and had a CD8+ phenotype. Some motif variants had previously been reported in the synovial fluid and blood of reactive arthritis patients, which suggests shared mechanisms of disease initiation. Blood from ankylosing spondylitis patients appeared to be characterized by a TCR beta motif composed of about eight highly homologous amino acid variants.

Material for sequencing was blood, either unsorted or a sorted T cell fraction (not recorded which). This receptor was identified in a male donor with ankylosing spondylitis or in good health (not recorded which).

The sequence in DNA is TGCAGCGTAGCACTTGGACAGGTCAGAGAGACCCAGTACTTC. Translated, it gives CSVALGQVRETQYF. The chain uses TRBV29-1 and TRBJ2-5; 7 junctional bases match TRBD1. Trimming removed 6 bases from V and 4 bases from J; the gene matches leave 11 bases unexplained. Via the germline V gene, CDR1 is SQVTM and CDR2 ANQGSEA. Including the terminal cysteine and phenylalanine, the CDR3 comprises 14 residues. This entry keeps only the CDR3 DNA: 42 bases, framed from base 1.